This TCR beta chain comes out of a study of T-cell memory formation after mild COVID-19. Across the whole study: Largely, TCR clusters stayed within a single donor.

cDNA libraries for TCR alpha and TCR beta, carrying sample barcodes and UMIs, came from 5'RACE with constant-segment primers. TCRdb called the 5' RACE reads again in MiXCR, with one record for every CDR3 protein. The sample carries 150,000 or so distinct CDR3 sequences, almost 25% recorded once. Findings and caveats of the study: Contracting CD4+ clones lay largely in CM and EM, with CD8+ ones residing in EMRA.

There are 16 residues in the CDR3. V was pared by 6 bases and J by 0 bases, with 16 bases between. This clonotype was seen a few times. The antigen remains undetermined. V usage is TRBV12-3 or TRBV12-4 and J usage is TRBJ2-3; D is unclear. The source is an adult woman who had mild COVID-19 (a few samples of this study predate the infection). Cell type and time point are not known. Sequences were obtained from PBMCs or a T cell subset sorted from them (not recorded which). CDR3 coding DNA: TGTGCCAGCAGCCCCCGTCCCACTTCTAGCACAGATACGCAGTATTTT. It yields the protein CASSPRPTSSTDTQYF.